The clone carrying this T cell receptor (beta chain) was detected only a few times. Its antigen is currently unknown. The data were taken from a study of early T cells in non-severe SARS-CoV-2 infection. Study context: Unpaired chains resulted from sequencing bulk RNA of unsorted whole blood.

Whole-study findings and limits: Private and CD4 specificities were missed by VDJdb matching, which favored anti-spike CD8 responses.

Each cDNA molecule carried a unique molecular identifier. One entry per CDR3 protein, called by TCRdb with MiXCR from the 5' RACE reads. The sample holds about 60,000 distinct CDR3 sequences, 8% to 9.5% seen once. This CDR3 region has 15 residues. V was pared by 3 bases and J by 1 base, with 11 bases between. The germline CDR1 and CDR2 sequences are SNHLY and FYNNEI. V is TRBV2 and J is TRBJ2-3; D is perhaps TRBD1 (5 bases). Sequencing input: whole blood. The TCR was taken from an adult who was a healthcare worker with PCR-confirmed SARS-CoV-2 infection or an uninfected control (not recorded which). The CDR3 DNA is TGTGCCAGCAGTGAGCAGGGTAGGCGCACAGATACGCAGTATTTT. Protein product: CASSEQGRRTDTQYF.